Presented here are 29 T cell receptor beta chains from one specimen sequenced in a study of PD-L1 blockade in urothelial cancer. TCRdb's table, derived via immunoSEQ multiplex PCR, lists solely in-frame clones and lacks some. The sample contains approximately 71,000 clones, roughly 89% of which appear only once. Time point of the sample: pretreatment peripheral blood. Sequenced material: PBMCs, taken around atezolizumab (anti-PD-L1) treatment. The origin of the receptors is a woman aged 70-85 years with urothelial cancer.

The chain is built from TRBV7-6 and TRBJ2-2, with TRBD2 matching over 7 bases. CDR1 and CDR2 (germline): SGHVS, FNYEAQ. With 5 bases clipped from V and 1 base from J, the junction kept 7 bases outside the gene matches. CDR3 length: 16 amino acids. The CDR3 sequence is CASSPRGVGNTGELFF. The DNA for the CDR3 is TGTGCCAGCAGCCCCCGGGGGGTGGGGAACACCGGGGAGCTGTTTTTT.

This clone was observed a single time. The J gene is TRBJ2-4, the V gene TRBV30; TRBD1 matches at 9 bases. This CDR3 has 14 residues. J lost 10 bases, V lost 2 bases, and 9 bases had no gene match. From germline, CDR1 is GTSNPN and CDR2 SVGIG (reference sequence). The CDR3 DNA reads TGTGCCTGGAGTTTTGGACAGGGGATGCAGATTCAGTACTTC. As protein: CAWSFGQGMQIQYF.

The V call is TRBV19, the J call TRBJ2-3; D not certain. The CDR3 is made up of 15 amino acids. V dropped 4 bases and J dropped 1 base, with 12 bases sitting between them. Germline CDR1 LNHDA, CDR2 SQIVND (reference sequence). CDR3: CASSRANRGTDTQYF. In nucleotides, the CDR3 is TGTGCCAGTAGTAGGGCCAATCGTGGCACAGATACGCAGTATTTT.

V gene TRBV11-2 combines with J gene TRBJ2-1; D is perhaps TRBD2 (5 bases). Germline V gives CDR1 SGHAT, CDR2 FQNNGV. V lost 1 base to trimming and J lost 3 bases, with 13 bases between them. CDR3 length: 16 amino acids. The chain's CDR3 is CASSLAGSRGYNEQFF. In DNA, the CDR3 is TGTGCCAGCAGCTTAGCTGGGTCCCGGGGCTACAATGAGCAGTTCTTC.

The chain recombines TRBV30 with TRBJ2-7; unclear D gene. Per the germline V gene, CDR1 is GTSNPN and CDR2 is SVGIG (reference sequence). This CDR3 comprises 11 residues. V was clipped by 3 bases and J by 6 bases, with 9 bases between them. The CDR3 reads CAWSEASEQYF. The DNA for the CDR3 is TGTGCCTGGAGCGAAGCCTCCGAGCAGTACTTC.

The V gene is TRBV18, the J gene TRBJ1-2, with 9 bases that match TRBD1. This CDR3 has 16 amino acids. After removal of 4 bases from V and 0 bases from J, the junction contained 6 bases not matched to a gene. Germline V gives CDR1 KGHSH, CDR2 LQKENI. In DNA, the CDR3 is TGTGCCAGCTCACTTACCGGGACAGGGTCTAACTATGGCTACACCTTC. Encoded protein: CASSLTGTGSNYGYTF.

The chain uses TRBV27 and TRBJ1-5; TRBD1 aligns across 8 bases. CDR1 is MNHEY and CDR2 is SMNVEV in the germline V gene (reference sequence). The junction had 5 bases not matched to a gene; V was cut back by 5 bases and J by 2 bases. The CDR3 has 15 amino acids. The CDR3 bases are TGTGCCAGCAGTCCCCAGGGGGCTCGCAATCAGCCCCAGCATTTT. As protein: CASSPQGARNQPQHF.

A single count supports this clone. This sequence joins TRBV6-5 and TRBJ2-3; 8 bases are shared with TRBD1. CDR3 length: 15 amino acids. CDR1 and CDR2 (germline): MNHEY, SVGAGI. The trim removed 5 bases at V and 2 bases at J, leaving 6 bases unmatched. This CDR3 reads CASSAGTGHTDTQYF. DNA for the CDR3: TGTGCCAGCAGTGCCGGGACAGGACACACAGATACGCAGTATTTT.

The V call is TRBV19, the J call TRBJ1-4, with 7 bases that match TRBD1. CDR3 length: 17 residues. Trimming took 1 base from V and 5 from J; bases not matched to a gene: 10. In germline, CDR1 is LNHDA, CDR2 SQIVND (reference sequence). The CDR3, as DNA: TGTGCCAGTAGTATAGCCCGGCCCGGGACAGACAATGAAAAACTGTTTTTT. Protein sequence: CASSIARPGTDNEKLFF.

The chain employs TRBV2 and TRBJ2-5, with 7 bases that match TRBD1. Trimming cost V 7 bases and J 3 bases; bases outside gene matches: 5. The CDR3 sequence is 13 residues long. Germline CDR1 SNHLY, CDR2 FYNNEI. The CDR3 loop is CASTITGEETQYF. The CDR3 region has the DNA TGTGCCAGCACTATAACAGGGGAAGAGACCCAGTACTTC.

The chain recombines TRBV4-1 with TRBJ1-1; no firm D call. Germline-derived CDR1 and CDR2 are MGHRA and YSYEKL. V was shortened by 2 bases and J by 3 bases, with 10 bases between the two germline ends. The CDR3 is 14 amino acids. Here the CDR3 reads CASSQYPADTEAFF. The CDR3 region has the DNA TGCGCCAGCAGCCAATATCCGGCGGACACTGAAGCTTTCTTT.

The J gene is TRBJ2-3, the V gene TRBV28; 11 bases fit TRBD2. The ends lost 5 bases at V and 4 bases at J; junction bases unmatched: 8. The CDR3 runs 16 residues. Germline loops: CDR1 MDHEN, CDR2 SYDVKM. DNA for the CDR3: TGTGCCAGCAGTCCTCCGGGACTAGCGGATCCAGATACGCAGTATTTT. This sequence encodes CASSPPGLADPDTQYF.

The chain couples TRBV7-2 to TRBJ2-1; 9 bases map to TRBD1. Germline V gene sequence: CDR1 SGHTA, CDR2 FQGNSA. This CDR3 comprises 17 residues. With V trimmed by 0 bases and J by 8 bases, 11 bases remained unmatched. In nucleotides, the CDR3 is TGTGCCAGCAGCTTAGCGCGCATTGGGACAGGGACCGATGAGCAGTTCTTC. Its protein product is CASSLARIGTGTDEQFF.

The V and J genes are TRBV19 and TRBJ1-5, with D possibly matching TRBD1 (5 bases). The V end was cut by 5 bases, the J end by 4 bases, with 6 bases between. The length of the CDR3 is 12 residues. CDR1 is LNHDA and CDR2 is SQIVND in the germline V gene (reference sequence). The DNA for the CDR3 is TGTGCCAGTAGTCAGGGTAATCAGCCCCAGCATTTT. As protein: CASSQGNQPQHF.

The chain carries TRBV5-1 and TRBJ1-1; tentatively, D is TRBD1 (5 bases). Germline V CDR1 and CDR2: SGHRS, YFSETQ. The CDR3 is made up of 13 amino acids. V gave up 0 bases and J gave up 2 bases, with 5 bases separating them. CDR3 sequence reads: CASSLGGNTEAFF. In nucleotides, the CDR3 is TGCGCCAGCAGCTTGGGGGGCAACACTGAAGCTTTCTTT.

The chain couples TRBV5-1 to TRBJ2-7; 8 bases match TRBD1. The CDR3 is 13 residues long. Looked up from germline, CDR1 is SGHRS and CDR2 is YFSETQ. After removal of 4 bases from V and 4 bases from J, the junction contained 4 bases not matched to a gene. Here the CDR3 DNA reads TGCGCCAGCAGCCACAGGACAGGGTACGAGCAGTACTTC. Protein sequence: CASSHRTGYEQYF.

The CDR3 protein is CASSGESDTQYF. As DNA, the CDR3 is TGCGCCAGCAGTGGGGAGTCGGATACGCAGTATTTT. V is TRBV10-2 and J is TRBJ2-3; the D gene is possibly TRBD2 (5 bases). Germline CDR1 WSHSY, CDR2 SAAADI. The CDR3 extends over 12 amino acids. V was shortened by 4 bases and J by 6 bases, with 8 bases between the two germline ends.

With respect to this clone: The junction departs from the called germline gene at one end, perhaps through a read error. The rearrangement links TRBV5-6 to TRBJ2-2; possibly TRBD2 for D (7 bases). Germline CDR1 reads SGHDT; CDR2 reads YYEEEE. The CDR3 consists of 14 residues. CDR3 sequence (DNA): TGTGCCAGCAACTTGAGGGGGGGCTTCGGGGAGCTGTTTTTT. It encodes CASNLRGGFGELFF.

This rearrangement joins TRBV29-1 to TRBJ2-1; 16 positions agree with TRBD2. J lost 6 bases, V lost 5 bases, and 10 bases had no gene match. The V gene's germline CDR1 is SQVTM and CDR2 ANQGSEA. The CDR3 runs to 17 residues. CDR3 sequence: CSVRLAGTSGGANEQFF. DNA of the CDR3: TGCAGCGTTCGACTCGCCGGGACTAGCGGGGGGGCCAATGAGCAGTTCTTC.

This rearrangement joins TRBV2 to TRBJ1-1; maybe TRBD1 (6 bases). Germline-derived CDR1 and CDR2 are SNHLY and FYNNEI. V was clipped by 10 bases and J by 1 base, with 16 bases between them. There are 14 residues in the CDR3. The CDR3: CANLQGFGNTEAFF. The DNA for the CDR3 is TGTGCCAACCTACAGGGTTTTGGGAACACTGAAGCTTTCTTT.

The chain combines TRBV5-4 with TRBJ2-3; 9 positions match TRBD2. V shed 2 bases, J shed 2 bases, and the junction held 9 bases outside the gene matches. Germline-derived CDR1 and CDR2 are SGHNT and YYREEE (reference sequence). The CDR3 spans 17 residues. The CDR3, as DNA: TGTGCCAGCAGCTTCCGGGTAGGCGGGGGGGTCACAGATACGCAGTATTTT. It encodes CASSFRVGGGVTDTQYF.

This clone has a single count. CDR3 coding DNA: TGTGCCAGCTCCCGGAGCAATCAGCCCCAGCATTTT. Translating gives CASSRSNQPQHF. V gene TRBV7-2 combines with J gene TRBJ1-5; unclear D gene. This CDR3 spans 12 amino acids. Germline lookup yields CDR1 SGHTA and CDR2 FQGNSA. The ends were cut back, 8 bases at V and 1 base at J, with 6 bases in the middle. Full variable domain (outside the CDR3, taken from reference TRBV7-2 and TRBJ1-5): GAGVSQSPSNKVTEKGKDVELRCDPISGHTALYWYRQSLGQGLEFLIYFQGNSAPDKSGLPSDRFSAERTGGSVSTLTIQRTQQEDSAVYLCASSRSNQPQHFGDGTRLSIL.

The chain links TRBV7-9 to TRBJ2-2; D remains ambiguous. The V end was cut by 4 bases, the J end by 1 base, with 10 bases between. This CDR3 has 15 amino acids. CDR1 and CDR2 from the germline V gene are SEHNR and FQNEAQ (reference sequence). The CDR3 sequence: CASSWWQKNTGELFF. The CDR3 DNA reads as TGTGCCAGCAGCTGGTGGCAGAAGAACACCGGGGAGCTGTTTTTT.

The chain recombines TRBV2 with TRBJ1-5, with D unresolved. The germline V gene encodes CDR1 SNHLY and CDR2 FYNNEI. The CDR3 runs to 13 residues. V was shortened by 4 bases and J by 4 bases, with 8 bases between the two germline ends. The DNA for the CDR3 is TGTGCCAGCAGTGCACAGCTAAATCAGCCCCAGCATTTT. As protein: CASSAQLNQPQHF.

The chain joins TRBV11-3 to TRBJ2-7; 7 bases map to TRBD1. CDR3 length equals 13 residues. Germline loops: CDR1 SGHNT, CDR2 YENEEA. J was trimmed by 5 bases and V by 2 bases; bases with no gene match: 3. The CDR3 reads CASSLTGDHEQYF. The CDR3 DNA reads TGTGCCAGCAGCTTAACAGGGGACCACGAGCAGTACTTC.

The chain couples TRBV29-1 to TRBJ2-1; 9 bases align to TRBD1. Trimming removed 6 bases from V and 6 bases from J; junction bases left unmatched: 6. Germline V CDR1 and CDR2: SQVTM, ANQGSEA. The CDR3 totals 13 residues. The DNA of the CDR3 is TGCAGCGTCCAACCGGGACAGGGCAATGAGCAGTTCTTC. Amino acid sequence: CSVQPGQGNEQFF.

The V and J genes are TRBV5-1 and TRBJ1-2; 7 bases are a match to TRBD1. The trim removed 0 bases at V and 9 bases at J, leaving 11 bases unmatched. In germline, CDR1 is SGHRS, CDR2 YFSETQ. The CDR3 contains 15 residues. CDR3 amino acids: CASSLGTGTDSRYTF. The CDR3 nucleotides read TGCGCCAGCAGCTTGGGAACCGGGACAGATAGTCGCTACACCTTC.

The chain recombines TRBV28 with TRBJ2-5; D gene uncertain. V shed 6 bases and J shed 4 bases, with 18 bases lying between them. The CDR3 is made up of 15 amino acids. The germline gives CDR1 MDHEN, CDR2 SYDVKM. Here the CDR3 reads CASSSELRQRETQYF. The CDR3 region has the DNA TGTGCCAGCAGCTCAGAGCTGCGGCAGCGAGAGACCCAGTACTTC.

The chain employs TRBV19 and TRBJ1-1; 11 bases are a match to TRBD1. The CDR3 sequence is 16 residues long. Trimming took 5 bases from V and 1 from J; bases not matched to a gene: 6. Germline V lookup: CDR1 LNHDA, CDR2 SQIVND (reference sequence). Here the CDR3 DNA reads TGTGCCAGTAGTCAAGGGACAGGGGGATGGAACACTGAAGCTTTCTTT. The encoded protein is CASSQGTGGWNTEAFF.